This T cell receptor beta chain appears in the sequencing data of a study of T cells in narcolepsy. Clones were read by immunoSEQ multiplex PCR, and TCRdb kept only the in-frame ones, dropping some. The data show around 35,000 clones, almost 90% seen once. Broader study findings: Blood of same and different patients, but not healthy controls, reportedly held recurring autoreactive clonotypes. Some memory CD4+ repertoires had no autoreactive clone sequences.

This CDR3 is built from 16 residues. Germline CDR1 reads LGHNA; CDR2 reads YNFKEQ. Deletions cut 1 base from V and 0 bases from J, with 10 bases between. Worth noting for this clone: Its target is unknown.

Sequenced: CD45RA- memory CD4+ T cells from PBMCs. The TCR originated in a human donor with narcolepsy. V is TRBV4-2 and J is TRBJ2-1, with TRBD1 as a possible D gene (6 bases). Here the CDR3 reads CASSQGQGSSYNEQFF. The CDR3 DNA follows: TGTGCCAGCAGCCAAGGGCAGGGGAGCTCCTACAATGAGCAGTTCTTC.